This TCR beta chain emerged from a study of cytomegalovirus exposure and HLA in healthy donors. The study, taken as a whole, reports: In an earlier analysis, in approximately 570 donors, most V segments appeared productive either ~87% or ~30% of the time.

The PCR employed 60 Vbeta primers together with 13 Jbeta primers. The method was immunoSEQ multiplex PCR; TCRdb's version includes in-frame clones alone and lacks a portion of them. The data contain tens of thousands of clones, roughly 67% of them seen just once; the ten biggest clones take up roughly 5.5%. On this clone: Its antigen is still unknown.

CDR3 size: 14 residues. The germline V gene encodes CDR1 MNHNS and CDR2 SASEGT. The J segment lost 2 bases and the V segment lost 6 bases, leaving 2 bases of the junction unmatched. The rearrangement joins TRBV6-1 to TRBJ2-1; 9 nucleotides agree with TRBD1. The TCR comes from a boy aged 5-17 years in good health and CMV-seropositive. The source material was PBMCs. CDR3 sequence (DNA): TGTGCCAGCAGGACAGGGGGGCCCTACAATGAGCAGTTCTTC. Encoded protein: CASRTGGPYNEQFF.